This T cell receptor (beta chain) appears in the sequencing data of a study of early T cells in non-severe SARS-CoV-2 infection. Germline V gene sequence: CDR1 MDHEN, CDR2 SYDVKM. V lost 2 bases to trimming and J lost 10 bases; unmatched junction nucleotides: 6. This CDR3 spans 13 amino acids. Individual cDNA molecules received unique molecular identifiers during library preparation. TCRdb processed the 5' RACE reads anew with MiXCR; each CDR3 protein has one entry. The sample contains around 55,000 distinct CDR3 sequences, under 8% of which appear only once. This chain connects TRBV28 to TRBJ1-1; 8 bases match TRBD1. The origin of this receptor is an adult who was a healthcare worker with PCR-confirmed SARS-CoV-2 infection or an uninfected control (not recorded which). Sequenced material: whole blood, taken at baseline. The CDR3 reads CASSLAGGGGAFF. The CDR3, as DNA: TGTGCCAGCAGTTTAGCAGGGGGCGGTGGAGCTTTCTTT.